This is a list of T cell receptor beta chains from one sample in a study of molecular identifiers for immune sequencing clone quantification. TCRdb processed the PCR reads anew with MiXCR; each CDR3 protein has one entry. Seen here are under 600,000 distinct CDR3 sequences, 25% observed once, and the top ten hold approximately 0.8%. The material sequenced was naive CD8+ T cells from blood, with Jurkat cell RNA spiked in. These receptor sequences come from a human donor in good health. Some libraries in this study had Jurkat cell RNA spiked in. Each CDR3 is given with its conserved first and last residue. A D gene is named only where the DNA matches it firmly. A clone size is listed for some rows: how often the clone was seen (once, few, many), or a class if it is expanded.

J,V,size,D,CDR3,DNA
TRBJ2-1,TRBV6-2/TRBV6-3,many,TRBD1,CASRWDRGDEQFF,TGTGCCAGCAGGTGGGACAGGGGGGACGAGCAGTTCTTC
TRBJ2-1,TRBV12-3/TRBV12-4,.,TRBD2,CASSPPGLAGFQFF,TGTGCCAGCAGCCCCCCGGGACTAGCGGGGTTTCAGTTCTTC
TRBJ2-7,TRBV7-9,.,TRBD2,CASSLALVGGGDEQYF,TGTGCCAGCAGCTTAGCGCTTGTCGGCGGGGGGGACGAGCAGTACTTC
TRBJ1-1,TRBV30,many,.,CAWSSNPAYTFNTEAFF,TGTGCCTGGAGTTCCAATCCGGCCTATACATTCAACACTGAAGCTTTCTTT
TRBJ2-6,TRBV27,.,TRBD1,CASSLLWDRRSGANVLTF,TGTGCCAGCAGTTTACTATGGGACAGGCGCTCTGGGGCCAACGTCCTGACTTTC
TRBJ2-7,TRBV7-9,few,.,CASSFTLAGPYEQYF,TGTGCCAGCAGCTTTACCCTGGCAGGCCCTTACGAGCAGTACTTC
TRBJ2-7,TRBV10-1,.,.,CASGETTYEQYF,TGCGCCAGCGGGGAGACCACCTACGAGCAGTACTTC
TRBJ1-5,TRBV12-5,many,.,CASGESGQQYSNQPQHF,TGTGCTAGTGGAGAAAGCGGACAGCAGTATAGCAATCAGCCCCAGCATTTT
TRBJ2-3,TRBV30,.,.,CACNLAADTQYF,TGTGCCTGTAACCTGGCCGCAGATACGCAGTATTTT
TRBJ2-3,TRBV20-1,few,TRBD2,CSSTSGSTDTQYF,TGCAGCTCGACTAGCGGGAGCACAGATACGCAGTATTTT
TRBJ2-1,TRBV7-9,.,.,CASSLATGTYNEQFF,TGTGCCAGCAGCTTAGCCACAGGAACCTACAATGAGCAGTTCTTC
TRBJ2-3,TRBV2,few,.,CASPKRVTDTQYF,TGTGCCAGCCCCAAGCGGGTCACAGATACGCAGTATTTT
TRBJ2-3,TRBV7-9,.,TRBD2,CASSHVLTSGGGDTQYF,TGTGCCAGCAGCCACGTTCTGACTAGCGGGGGGGGAGATACGCAGTATTTT
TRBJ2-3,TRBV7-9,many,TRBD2,CASSPKLAELTDTQYF,TGTGCCAGCAGTCCAAAACTAGCGGAGCTCACAGATACGCAGTATTTT
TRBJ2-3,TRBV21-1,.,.,CARLKMERGTSVPVQDTQYF,TGTGCCCGCTTAAAGATGGAAAGGGGGACTAGCGTTCCGGTTCAAGATACGCAGTATTTT
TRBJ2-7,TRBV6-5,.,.,CASSYGELGQTDQYF,TGTGCCAGCAGCTACGGGGAGTTGGGTCAGACCGACCAGTACTTC
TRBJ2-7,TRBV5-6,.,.,CASSLGDQGFYEQYF,TGTGCCAGCAGCTTGGGGGACCAGGGATTCTACGAGCAGTACTTC
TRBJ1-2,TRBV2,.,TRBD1,CASRAGTGGYYGYTF,TGTGCCAGCAGGGCCGGGACAGGGGGTTACTATGGCTACACCTTC
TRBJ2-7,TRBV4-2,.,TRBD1,CASSQGWDRGYEQYF,TGTGCCAGCAGCCAAGGATGGGACAGGGGCTACGAGCAGTACTTC
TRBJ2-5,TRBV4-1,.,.,CASSQDVGLSQETQYF,TGCGCCAGCAGCCAAGACGTCGGACTCAGCCAAGAGACCCAGTACTTC
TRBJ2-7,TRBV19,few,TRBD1,CASSIGGQGLLFHEQYF,TGTGCCAGTAGTATCGGGGGACAGGGTCTACTTTTCCACGAGCAGTACTTC
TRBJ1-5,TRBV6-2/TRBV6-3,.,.,CASSTGNGQPQHF,TGTGCCAGCAGTACCGGAAATGGCCAGCCCCAGCATTTT
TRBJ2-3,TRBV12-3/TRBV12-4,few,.,CASSVGGGRTDTQYF,TGTGCCAGCAGCGTAGGGGGAGGGCGTACAGATACGCAGTATTTT
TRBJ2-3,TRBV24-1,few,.,CATSGVGSYTQYF,TGTGCCACCAGTGGGGTGGGCTCTTATACGCAGTATTTT
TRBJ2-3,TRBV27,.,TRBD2,CASSSRTSGEDTDTQYF,TGTGCCAGCAGTTCAAGGACTAGCGGGGAAGACACAGATACGCAGTATTTT
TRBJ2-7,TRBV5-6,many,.,CASSLDLDTAYEQYF,TGTGCCAGCAGCTTGGACTTAGACACTGCCTACGAGCAGTACTTC
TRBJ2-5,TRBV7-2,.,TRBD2,CASSTTSGLAGALQETQYF,TGTGCCAGCAGCACTACCTCGGGACTAGCGGGGGCCTTACAAGAGACCCAGTACTTC
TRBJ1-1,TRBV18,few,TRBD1,CASSPAPPGTDFEAFF,TGTGCCAGCTCACCGGCCCCGCCCGGGACAGATTTTGAAGCTTTCTTT
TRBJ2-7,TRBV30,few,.,CAWSTALPEQYF,TGTGCCTGGAGTACGGCCCTTCCCGAGCAGTACTTC
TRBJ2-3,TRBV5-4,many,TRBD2,CASNYLAGGPADTQYF,TGTGCCAGCAACTATCTAGCGGGAGGGCCGGCAGATACGCAGTATTTT
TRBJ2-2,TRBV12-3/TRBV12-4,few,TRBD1,CASSPSAADRGGTGELFF,TGTGCCAGCAGCCCCTCGGCTGCCGACAGGGGTGGCACCGGGGAGCTGTTTTTT